The TCR beta chain described here comes from a study of blood T cell repertoires in COVID-19. About the research overall: The study drew acute and convalescent COVID-19 samples from the United States, Italy and Spain. PBMCs, B-cell-depleted T cells, or T cells were the source of the cDNA or gDNA that made up the material.

Original methodology: The assay estimated nucleated cells by amplifying reference gene primers. TCRdb's table, derived via immunoSEQ multiplex PCR, lists solely in-frame clones and lacks some. V and J calls and clone size follow that table, whereas D and trimming were derived from the DNA. The table shows under 150,000 clones, with about 70% occurring only once. V was shortened by 7 bases and J by 2 bases, with 11 bases between the two germline ends. CDR1 and CDR2 from the germline V gene are SQVTM and ANQGSEA. The CDR3 is made up of 13 amino acids. The TCR sequence derives from a woman in her 70s with acute or convalescent COVID-19. The chain joins TRBV29-1 to TRBJ1-4; D is possibly TRBD1 (6 bases). Sequenced: peripheral blood. CDR3 in amino acids: CSAEGGTNEKLFF. The CDR3 DNA follows: TGCAGCGCCGAGGGGGGGACTAATGAAAAACTGTTTTTT. The entire variable domain, with the rest obtained from reference TRBV29-1 and TRBJ1-4, is as follows: SAVISQKPSRDICQRGTSLTIQCQVDSQVTMMFWYRQQPGQSLTLIATANQGSEATYESGFVIDKFPISRPNLTFSTLTVSNMSPEDSSIYLCSAEGGTNEKLFFGSGTQLSVL.